This T cell receptor beta chain was sequenced for a study of cytomegalovirus exposure and HLA in healthy donors. Study outcomes and limitations: Both high specificity and high sensitivity reportedly marked the classifier's diagnosis of cytomegalovirus status. The majority of TCR sequences were rare, yet some public TCRs appeared in many donors.

The V end was cut by 8 bases, the J end by 4 bases, with 6 bases between. This CDR3 contains 10 residues. A note on this clone: Its antigen is currently unknown.

A multiplex PCR was run with 60 Vbeta primers and 13 Jbeta primers. The data were produced by immunoSEQ multiplex PCR, yet TCRdb's version contains in-frame clones alone and is incomplete. The table has about 200,000 clones, 75% to 90% seen once. V is TRBV6-7 and J is TRBJ2-7; D gene ambiguous. TRBV6-7 is noted as an ORF with a role that remains uncertain. This TCR was recovered from a man aged 25 to 40 in good health and CMV-seronegative. Material: PBMCs. The CDR3 loop reads CASARYEQYF. CDR3 DNA sequence: TGTGCCAGCGCCCGGTACGAGCAGTACTTC.